Each of the 3 T cell receptor beta chains below was sequenced from the same sample in a study of blood T cell repertoires in COVID-19. Profiling relied on immunoSEQ multiplex PCR, and the TCRdb table lists in-frame clones only, not all of them. The sample yields 63,000 or so clones, nearly 85% seen once. Input material: peripheral blood. These receptors all come from a human donor in a cohort sampled during active COVID-19.

The chain carries TRBV7-3 and TRBJ1-2; the match to TRBD1 covers 9 bases. Trimming at V came to 8 bases and at J to 7 bases, leaving 8 bases not matched to a gene. CDR1 and CDR2 from the germline V gene are SGHTA and FQGTGA. This CDR3 contains 13 residues. CDR3 sequence (DNA): TGTGCCAGCGGCCGGGACAGGGCGGCTGGCTACACCTTC. It specifies CASGRDRAAGYTF.

V usage is TRBV7-7 and J usage is TRBJ2-3; D uncertain. Germline lookup yields CDR1 SSHAT and CDR2 FNYEAQ (reference sequence). The CDR3 totals 13 residues. Trimming removed 5 bases at V and 4 bases at J, with 10 bases between. CDR3 coding DNA: TGTGCCAGCAGCCCACGATTAGCAGATACGCAGTATTTT. Its translation is CASSPRLADTQYF.

The V and J genes are TRBV5-4 and TRBJ1-2, with D possibly matching TRBD1 (5 bases). The CDR3 length is 15 residues. Trimming cost V 4 bases and J 1 base, with 14 bases left between them. Germline V gene data show CDR1 as SGHNT and CDR2 as YYREEE (reference sequence). This CDR3 is CASSRGGDLNYGYTF. For the CDR3, the DNA is TGTGCCAGCAGCCGGGGGGGGGACCTTAACTATGGCTACACCTTC.